This T cell receptor (beta chain) was sequenced in a study of regulatory T cells in long-lasting Graves disease. Time point defined: newly diagnosed GD, antithyroid drugs for less than 3 months. Isolated PBMC RNA provided the starting material for the TCR library. This clonotype has just a few counts. With iRepertoire HTBI primers and Arm-PCR of CDR3 regions, TCR beta libraries were built. One entry per CDR3 protein, called by TCRdb with MiXCR from the multiplex PCR reads. The sample has approximately 400,000 distinct CDR3 sequences; about 15% are singletons. Trimming at V came to 0 bases and at J to 10 bases, leaving 10 bases not matched to a gene. The CDR3 runs to 17 residues. Germline V gives CDR1 SGHRS, CDR2 YFSETQ. The same data also went into a second study, on T cells in Graves' hyperthyroidism and ophthalmopathy. From that paper: Blood also contained most expanded thyroid clonotypes above 0.001.

The chain combines TRBV5-1 with TRBJ2-1, with TRBD2 identical over 13 bases. The sequences come from peripheral blood mononuclear cells (PBMCs), collected at new diagnosis, from a patient treated with antithyroid drugs. This clonotype originated in a woman between 25 and 40 years old with Graves disease. The CDR3 region has the DNA TGCGCCAGCAGCTTGGGAGGGGGGACTAGCGGGGAGAAGGAGCAGTTCTTC. This sequence encodes CASSLGGGTSGEKEQFF.